These T cell receptor beta chains were read from a single sample in a study of shared clonotypes between healthy human individuals. The method was immunoSEQ multiplex PCR; TCRdb's version includes in-frame clones alone and lacks a portion of them. Here the sample spans approximately 2,200,000 clones, 93% being singletons. Sequenced material: naive CD8+ T cells from PBMCs. All receptors come from a man younger than 35 in good health. Some clones in this sample may be carry-over from other donors' samples. Each CDR3 is given with its conserved first and last residue.

TRBV4-1,CASSQEGGELFF
TRBV9,CASSVGPGTEYTDTQYF
TRBV19,CASSHLQGVNQPQHF
TRBV6-1,CASSERSGISLEQYF
TRBV7-9,CASSPRSSGRVGEQYF
TRBV5-1,CASSSTFDGGVHGYTF
TRBV28,CASSWASGDYEQYF
TRBV4-1,CASSQVFDWYNEQFF
TRBV4-3,CASSQGTRRASPLHF
TRBV7-2,CASSRTSGSNEQFF
TRBV18,CASSPKRGLAGSTDTQYF
TRBV2,CASRGRGTLSGANVLTF
TRBV5-3,CARSLGAALEQYF
TRBV6-5,CASSLTSGTSYEQYF
TRBV10-3,CAISGGREGPTNTGELFF
TRBV9,CASTIGGGSQETQYF
TRBV27,CASSEAETQYF
TRBV4-1,CASSQAGTEAFF
TRBV5-5,CASSQRWGRERYNEQFF
TRBV7-6,CASSSRGQETQYF
TRBV5-6,CASSLAGNQPQHF
TRBV5-1,CASSPGLAGVTNQETQYF
TRBV19,CASSIVFRADYGYTF
TRBV5-1,CASSWGQGGYEQYF
TRBV6-6,CAITPPNEADTQYF
TRBV6-5,CASSYSMDGRETQYF
TRBV29-1,CSGHEQYF
TRBV29-1,CSVVPGEAFF
TRBV29-1,CSVRQETNEKLFF
TRBV10-3,CAIREGDGPNPYEQYF
TRBV7-9,CASSLGNSYEQYF
TRBV7-9,CASSASSRDLLYEQYF
TRBV6-1,CASAQGGYTGELFF
TRBV27,CASSSRDMASYEQYF
TRBV27,CASSHEPHGYTF
TRBV2,CASTARTAGYEYNEQFF
TRBV7-7,CASSWAEGDPYNEQFF